The 28 T cell receptor beta chains below were found in one sample sequenced in a study of blood T cell repertoires in COVID-19. Sequencing was performed with immunoSEQ multiplex PCR; in TCRdb, only in-frame clones are kept and a portion is missing. The table lists under 300,000 clones, roughly 81% of them singletons. The source material was peripheral blood. The receptors originated from a man between 45 and 60 years old with acute or convalescent COVID-19.

This clone came up once. V and J are TRBV5-1 and TRBJ2-7, with no clear D. The CDR3 extends over 15 amino acids. Germline V gives CDR1 SGHRS, CDR2 YFSETQ. V was cut by 0 bases and J by 0 bases, with 10 bases left in between. CDR3 protein: CASSLVLSSSYEQYF. CDR3 DNA sequence: TGCGCCAGCAGCTTGGTACTGTCTAGCTCCTACGAGCAGTACTTC. Complete variable domain (other parts from reference TRBV5-1 and TRBJ2-7): KAGVTQTPRYLIKTRGQQVTLSCSPISGHRSVSWYQQTPGQGLQFLFEYFSETQRNKGNFPGRFSGRQFSNSRSEMNVSTLELGDSALYLCASSLVLSSSYEQYFGPGTRLTVT.

The chain recombines TRBV5-1 with TRBJ2-7, with 7 nucleotides matching TRBD1. The V gene end was trimmed by 4 bases and the J gene end by 2 bases; junction bases not matched to a gene: 6. Germline CDR1 reads SGHRS; CDR2 reads YFSETQ. The CDR3 extends over 14 amino acids. CDR3 loop: CASSAGTATYEQYF. For the CDR3, the DNA is TGCGCCAGCAGCGCCGGGACAGCTACCTACGAGCAGTACTTC.

The chain uses TRBV11-2 and TRBJ1-4, with 7 bases identical to TRBD1. Germline CDR1 reads SGHAT; CDR2 reads FQNNGV. This CDR3 is 16 amino acids long. V trimming: 5 bases; J trimming: 0 bases; junction bases outside the gene matches: 6. In DNA form, the CDR3 reads TGTGCCAGCAGCACAGGGGACTTTTCAACTAATGAAAAACTGTTTTTT. Protein product: CASSTGDFSTNEKLFF. The whole variable domain, filled in from reference TRBV11-2 and TRBJ1-4, reads EAGVAQSPRYKIIEKRQSVAFWCNPISGHATLYWYQQILGQGPKLLIQFQNNGVVDDSQLPKDRFSAERLKGVDSTLKIQPAKLEDSAVYLCASSTGDFSTNEKLFFGSGTQLSVL.

The chain has TRBV6-5 and TRBJ2-7, with 7 bases matching TRBD1. Germline V gene lookup returns CDR1 MNHEY and CDR2 SVGAGI. The CDR3 length is 14 residues. J gave up 3 bases and V 7 bases, and 9 bases lay outside the gene matches. The CDR3 sequence: CASIPRQGHYEQYF. The CDR3 DNA follows: TGTGCCAGCATTCCAAGACAGGGCCACTACGAGCAGTACTTC.

V usage is TRBV10-3 and J usage is TRBJ1-2; 8 bases line up with TRBD1. This CDR3 region has 15 residues. The J segment lost 0 bases and the V segment lost 10 bases, leaving 10 bases of the junction unmatched. CDR1 is ENHRY, CDR2 SYGVKD, per germline. CDR3 loop: CATRDRGSTNYGYTF. CDR3 in DNA: TGTGCCACGAGAGACAGGGGTAGTACTAACTATGGCTACACCTTC.

This rearrangement joins TRBV4-1 to TRBJ2-3, with 9 positions matching TRBD1. V trimming: 3 bases; J trimming: 2 bases; junction bases outside the gene matches: 9. The CDR3 runs to 17 residues. Germline CDR1 reads MGHRA; CDR2 reads YSYEKL. The CDR3 DNA is TGCGCCAGCAGCCAGAGTGCAGGGACAGGGTTCACAGATACGCAGTATTTT. This gives the protein CASSQSAGTGFTDTQYF.

V and J are TRBV27 and TRBJ2-1, with TRBD2 matching over 14 bases. The CDR3 is made up of 18 amino acids. Germline lookup yields CDR1 MNHEY and CDR2 SMNVEV (reference sequence). J lost 3 bases, V lost 5 bases, and 9 bases had no gene match. The CDR3 region has the DNA TGTGCCAGCAGTCTCAGAGGGACTAGCGGGAGTTACTACAATGAGCAGTTCTTC. It yields the protein CASSLRGTSGSYYNEQFF.

The V call is TRBV30, the J call TRBJ1-5, with D maybe TRBD1 (5 bases). V gave up 3 bases and J gave up 3 bases, with 12 bases separating them. This CDR3 has 14 residues. Germline values: CDR1 GTSNPN, CDR2 SVGIG (reference sequence). The CDR3 nucleotides are TGTGCCTGGAGCCCCGGGGGGTTCAATCAGCCCCAGCATTTT. Its translation is CAWSPGGFNQPQHF. Drawing the rest from reference TRBV30 and TRBJ1-5, the complete variable domain is SQTIHQWPATLVQPVGSPLSLECTVEGTSNPNLYWYRQAAGRGLQLLFYSVGIGQISSEVPQNLSASRPQDRQFILSSKKLLLSDSGFYLCAWSPGGFNQPQHFGDGTRLSIL.

V is TRBV5-1 and J is TRBJ2-1; TRBD2 agrees at 10 bases. J was trimmed by 8 bases and V by 5 bases; bases with no gene match: 10. Germline-derived CDR1 and CDR2 are SGHRS and YFSETQ. This CDR3 is built from 15 residues. CDR3 coding DNA: TGCGCCAGCAGTGCTGGGACTAGCGTCTTGGATGAGCAGTTCTTC. Translated: CASSAGTSVLDEQFF.

CDR3 bases: TGCGCCAGCAGGGAGTTTGTACCGGGGAATTCACCCCTCCACTTT. This sequence encodes CASREFVPGNSPLHF. This chain connects TRBV5-1 to TRBJ1-6; no definite D call. CDR1 and CDR2 (germline): SGHRS, YFSETQ. V was clipped by 5 bases and J by 7 bases, with 16 bases between them. The CDR3 covers 15 residues.

The CDR3 sequence: CASSRTPGQVEAFF. The CDR3 region has the DNA TGCGCCAGCAGCCGAACTCCGGGACAGGTGGAAGCTTTCTTT. V gene TRBV5-1 combines with J gene TRBJ1-1; 8 bases line up with TRBD1. CDR1 and CDR2 from the germline V gene are SGHRS and YFSETQ. The CDR3 length is 14 residues. Trimming at V came to 4 bases and at J to 8 bases, leaving 10 bases not matched to a gene.

This chain joins TRBV24-1 and TRBJ2-3, with TRBD2 matching 9 bases. The CDR3 consists of 15 residues. CDR1 and CDR2 from the germline V gene are KGHDR and SFDVKD. The junction had 4 bases not matched to a gene; V was cut back by 4 bases and J by 3 bases. The chain's CDR3 is CATSDAGGLTDTQYF. CDR3 DNA sequence: TGTGCCACCAGTGACGCGGGAGGGCTTACAGATACGCAGTATTTT.

The table lists this clone with a few counts. The chain links TRBV6-5 to TRBJ1-5; TRBD1 agrees at 7 bases. The junction had 9 bases not matched to a gene; V was cut back by 7 bases and J by 3 bases. The CDR3 sequence is 15 residues long. From germline, CDR1 is MNHEY and CDR2 SVGAGI. Here the CDR3 reads CASTRDRENNQPQHF. CDR3 in DNA: TGTGCCAGCACCCGCGACAGGGAGAACAATCAGCCCCAGCATTTT.

The rearrangement uses TRBV10-3 and TRBJ2-1, with 11 bases lining up with TRBD1. Germline V gene sequence: CDR1 ENHRY, CDR2 SYGVKD. The CDR3 length is 13 residues. V lost 11 bases and J lost 6; bases outside the gene matches: 6. The CDR3 region has the DNA TGTGCCGGGCGGGGACAGGGGGGCAATGAGCAGTTCTTC. It specifies CAGRGQGGNEQFF.

This clone was seen a single time. The V gene is TRBV2, the J gene TRBJ2-2; a weak D match, TRBD2 (6 bases). CDR1 SNHLY and CDR2 FYNNEI come from the germline V gene. The V and J ends lost 5 bases and 7 bases respectively, with 11 bases between them. There are 13 residues in the CDR3. The CDR3 spells CASSSSDGGELFF. The CDR3 nucleotides read TGTGCCAGCAGTTCTAGCGATGGCGGGGAGCTGTTTTTT.

The rearrangement joins TRBV13 to TRBJ1-1; TRBD1 matches 7 bases. CDR1 is PRHDT and CDR2 is FYEKMQ in the germline V gene (reference sequence). J lost 1 base, V lost 0 bases, and 8 bases had no gene match. The CDR3 spans 17 residues. The CDR3 coding sequence is TGTGCCAGCAGCTTAGGGAGAGGGGGCCATTGGAACACTGAAGCTTTCTTT. It yields the protein CASSLGRGGHWNTEAFF.

V usage is TRBV15 and J usage is TRBJ2-7; no reliable D call. Trimming took off 3 bases at V and 3 bases at J, with 9 bases between the two ends. This CDR3 is 13 amino acids long. Per germline, CDR1 LNHNV and CDR2 YYDKDF (reference sequence). The CDR3 here is CATSREQFYEQYF. CDR3 DNA: TGTGCCACCAGCAGGGAGCAGTTCTACGAGCAGTACTTC.

The rearrangement uses TRBV18 and TRBJ2-1, with 10 bases fitting TRBD2. Germline lookup yields CDR1 KGHSH and CDR2 LQKENI. The CDR3 consists of 16 residues. V lost 5 bases, J lost 6 bases, and 10 bases stayed unmatched. This CDR3 reads CASSNTAGGPGNEQFF. CDR3 DNA sequence: TGTGCCAGCTCAAACACAGCGGGAGGGCCCGGCAATGAGCAGTTCTTC. The full variable domain, with the rest looked up from reference TRBV18 and TRBJ2-1, is NAGVMQNPRHLVRRRGQEARLRCSPMKGHSHVYWYRQLPEEGLKFMVYLQKENIIDESGMPKERFSAEFPKEGPSILRIQQVVRGDSAAYFCASSNTAGGPGNEQFFGPGTRLTVL.

The chain is built from TRBV25-1 and TRBJ2-1, with TRBD2 matching 8 bases. Trimming cost V 7 bases and J 7 bases; bases outside gene matches: 6. Germline V gene data show CDR1 as MGHDK and CDR2 as SYGVNS. The CDR3 extends over 13 amino acids. CDR3 protein: CASKSGRGNEQFF. DNA of the CDR3: TGTGCCAGCAAGAGCGGGAGAGGGAATGAGCAGTTCTTC.

A remark on this clone: Other DNA sequences from this sample encode an identical CDR3 as well. This chain uses TRBV7-9 with TRBJ1-3; the D is unclear. The CDR3 totals 15 residues. The germline V gene encodes CDR1 SEHNR and CDR2 FQNEAQ (reference sequence). With 1 base removed from V and 0 bases from J, the gap between germline ends came to 7 bases. The CDR3 DNA follows: TGTGCCAGCAGCTTAGTCAGCGACTCTGGAAACACCATATATTTT. This codes for CASSLVSDSGNTIYF.

The rearrangement uses TRBV9 and TRBJ2-7, with TRBD2 matching 8 bases. The CDR3 loop spans 15 amino acids. CDR1 is SGDLS, CDR2 YYNGEE, per germline. With 4 bases clipped from V and 2 bases from J, the junction kept 8 bases outside the gene matches. The CDR3 protein is CASSLEAGDPYEQYF. CDR3 in DNA: TGTGCCAGCAGCCTAGAAGCGGGAGACCCCTACGAGCAGTACTTC.

The chain has TRBV7-3 and TRBJ2-3; no firm D call. Germline lookup yields CDR1 SGHTA and CDR2 FQGTGA. This CDR3 region has 12 residues. Trimming shortened V by 6 bases and J by 2 bases, and 6 bases separated the two germline ends. CDR3 in DNA: TGTGCCAGCAGTTTCAACACAGATACGCAGTATTTT. This gives the protein CASSFNTDTQYF.

The rearrangement links TRBV9 to TRBJ1-6, with D possibly TRBD1 on 5 matching bases. The CDR3 runs to 15 residues. With 2 bases removed from V and 7 bases from J, the gap between germline ends came to 13 bases. Germline V CDR1 and CDR2: SGDLS, YYNGEE. The CDR3 region is CASSVRPGENSPLHF. DNA for the CDR3: TGTGCCAGCAGCGTTCGTCCGGGGGAGAATTCACCCCTCCACTTT. The whole variable domain, filled in from reference TRBV9 and TRBJ1-6, reads DSGVTQTPKHLITATGQRVTLRCSPRSGDLSVYWYQQSLDQGLQFLIQYYNGEERAKGNILERFSAQQFPDLHSELNLSSLELGDSALYFCASSVRPGENSPLHFGNGTRLTVT.

This clone has a handful of counts. The chain is built from TRBV28 and TRBJ2-1; 12 nucleotides line up with TRBD1. The germline CDR1 and CDR2 sequences are MDHEN and SYDVKM. V lost 6 bases and J lost 8; bases outside the gene matches: 11. This CDR3 has 16 amino acids. CDR3 loop: CASRLYRDRGLDEQFF. CDR3 sequence (DNA): TGTGCCAGCAGACTTTACCGGGACAGGGGGCTTGATGAGCAGTTCTTC.

V and J are TRBV11-3 and TRBJ2-7; TRBD1 might be the D (6 bases). V lost 0 bases and J lost 3, with 6 bases in between. The germline V gene encodes CDR1 SGHNT and CDR2 YENEEA. The length of the CDR3 is 13 residues. CDR3 in amino acids: CASSLEGGYEQYF. The CDR3 nucleotides are TGTGCCAGCAGCTTAGAAGGGGGCTACGAGCAGTACTTC.

In nucleotides, the CDR3 is TGTGCCAGCAGTCGGGAGAGAAAGGCTGAAGCTTTCTTT. This translates into CASSRERKAEAFF. This rearrangement joins TRBV27 to TRBJ1-1; D is unclear. Trimming took off 5 bases at V and 6 bases at J, with 13 bases between the two ends. Germline V gene sequence: CDR1 MNHEY, CDR2 SMNVEV (reference sequence). CDR3 length: 13 amino acids.

This chain uses TRBV10-2 with TRBJ1-1; D is undetermined. Deletions cut 5 bases from V and 0 bases from J, with 10 bases between. CDR1 and CDR2 from the germline V gene are WSHSY and SAAADI. CDR3 length equals 14 residues. The CDR3 loop reads CASSYQFMNTEAFF. The DNA for the CDR3 is TGCGCCAGCAGTTATCAGTTCATGAACACTGAAGCTTTCTTT.

The DNA of the CDR3 is TGTGCCAGCAGCTTGAGAGGACTAGCGTCAGATACGCAGTATTTT. Translation gives CASSLRGLASDTQYF. V gene TRBV5-6 combines with J gene TRBJ2-3; 9 nucleotides line up with TRBD2. This CDR3 has 15 amino acids. Losses at the gene ends were 1 base for V and 4 bases for J; bases not matched to a gene: 4. In germline, CDR1 is SGHDT, CDR2 YYEEEE.